Described below is a single TCR beta chain sequence and its context. Its antigen is as yet unknown. The PCR used 60 Vbeta and 13 Jbeta primers. Clones were sequenced by immunoSEQ multiplex PCR, and TCRdb holds only the in-frame ones, with some missing. This sample's table reports approximately 110,000 clones. This sample is drawn from a study of cytomegalovirus exposure and HLA in healthy donors. Study observations and caveats: From TCR beta sequences, most subjects' HLA-A and HLA-B alleles were reportedly predicted accurately. Later findings reportedly placed an Asian-associated ancestry cluster below the approximately 670-donor mean for N-insertions.

Germline V gene data show CDR1 as SGHAT and CDR2 as FQNNGV. Trimming took off 1 base at V and 5 bases at J, with 9 bases between the two ends. This CDR3 is built from 14 residues. V gene TRBV11-2 combines with J gene TRBJ1-5, with D possibly being TRBD1 (5 bases). The TCR originated in a man aged 18 to 30 in good health and CMV-seronegative. Sequenced: PBMCs. CDR3 sequence reads: CASSLGRVDQPQHF. The CDR3 DNA sequence: TGTGCCAGCAGCTTAGGCAGGGTGGATCAGCCCCAGCATTTT.